The clone carrying this TCR beta chain was seen only a few times. This entry belongs to a study of T-cell memory formation after mild COVID-19. TCRdb redid the calling of the 5' RACE reads with MiXCR, one entry per CDR3 protein. The table lists approximately 350,000 distinct CDR3 sequences, 25% to 30% of them singletons. V was pared by 3 bases and J by 5 bases, with 14 bases between. There are 14 residues in the CDR3. CDR1 SGHRS and CDR2 YFSETQ come from the germline V gene. Sequencing used PBMCs or a T cell subset sorted from them (not recorded which). This chain links TRBV5-1 with TRBJ2-5, with no clear D. This TCR derives from an adult woman who had mild COVID-19 (a few samples of this study predate the infection). Cell type and time point are not known. CDR3 amino acids: CASSSPRVGETQYF. CDR3 nucleotide sequence: TGCGCCAGCAGCTCTCCTCGAGTGGGGGAGACCCAGTACTTC.